This TCR beta chain was identified in a study of shared clonotypes between healthy human individuals. On this clone itself: Its matching antigen is unknown.

Assay execution proceeded at the deep level. The repertoire was sequenced with immunoSEQ multiplex PCR; TCRdb's copy has only in-frame clones and lacks some. The sample has around 1.4 million clones, roughly 98.5% seen once. Findings and caveats of the study: Sharing of clonotypes among donors was expected to vary with sequencing depth.

Trimming took 3 bases from V and 0 from J, leaving 13 bases between them. Germline CDR1 is SGDLS and CDR2 is YYNGEE. CDR3 length: 16 residues. The rearrangement joins TRBV9 to TRBJ1-3; a weak D match, TRBD1 (5 bases). This clonotype was obtained from a man aged 30 to 39 in good health. Sequenced input: naive CD4+ T cells sorted from blood. The subset: CD45RA+ positively selected. The CDR3 loop is CASSEGLQSSGNTIYF. The CDR3 coding sequence is TGTGCCAGCAGCGAGGGGTTACAGAGCTCTGGAAACACCATATATTTT. The entire variable domain, with the rest obtained from reference TRBV9 and TRBJ1-3, is as follows: DSGVTQTPKHLITATGQRVTLRCSPRSGDLSVYWYQQSLDQGLQFLIQYYNGEERAKGNILERFSAQQFPDLHSELNLSSLELGDSALYFCASSEGLQSSGNTIYFGEGSWLTVV.